This is a list of T cell receptor beta chains from one sample in a study of blood T cells in healthy people across ages. Using its own MiXCR run on the 5' RACE reads, TCRdb lists one record per CDR3 protein. The data show over 1,500,000 distinct CDR3 sequences, 49% seen once. The sequenced sample was blood. Every receptor here comes from a woman between 40 and 50 years old in good health. Each CDR3 is given with its conserved first and last residue. A D gene is named only where the DNA matches it firmly. Clone size appears in some rows only: once, few, many, or a class for an expanded clone.

d_call clone_size j_call v_call cdr3_nt cdr3_aa
NA NA TRBJ1-2 TRBV29-1 TGCAGCGCGGGGGGCAGGGAAAGGAACGTTAGGGGCTACACCTTC CSAGGRERNVRGYTF
NA few TRBJ2-1 TRBV28 TGTGCCAGCAGTTTAATTGCCACGGGGTCCTACAATGAGCAGTTCTTC CASSLIATGSYNEQFF
NA once TRBJ2-4 TRBV6-5 TGTGCCAGCAGTATTGCAAGGCAGGATAACATTCAGTACTTC CASSIARQDNIQYF
TRBD2 NA TRBJ2-3 TRBV7-2 TGTGCCACCGTAGCGGGGGGATACACAGATACGCAGTATTTT CATVAGGYTDTQYF
NA few TRBJ1-2 TRBV20-1 TGCAGTGCTAGAGATCAGTGGGGGGGAGGCTACACCTTC CSARDQWGGGYTF
NA NA TRBJ1-2 TRBV10-3 TGTGCCATCAGTGAAGGTGGATCTGGGGCTAGGTTGTATGGCTACACCTTC CAISEGGSGARLYGYTF
NA NA TRBJ1-4 TRBV7-9 TGTGCCAGCAGCTCGGACAGTTCAACTAATGAAAAACTGTTTTTT CASSSDSSTNEKLFF
NA few TRBJ2-3 TRBV12-3/TRBV12-4 TGTGCCAGCAGTCCGATAGGGACAACTAGCACAGATACGCAGTATTTT CASSPIGTTSTDTQYF
NA few TRBJ2-5 TRBV4-1 TGCGCCAGCAGCCAAGTTGATCTCCTAGTTTACAATGAGCAGTACTTC CASSQVDLLVYNEQYF
NA NA TRBJ2-3 TRBV9 TGTGCCAGCAGCGCCCGAATAGACAGGGCACGGGGGGATACGCAGTATTTT CASSARIDRARGDTQYF
NA NA TRBJ1-5 TRBV28 TGTGCCAGCAGTTTGTGGCAGGGAGATCAGCCCCGGCATTTT CASSLWQGDQPRHF
NA NA TRBJ1-5 TRBV7-2 TGTGCCAGCAGCTTAGTGCCGGGGAGGAGCAATCAGCCCCAGCATTTT CASSLVPGRSNQPQHF
TRBD1 few TRBJ1-2 TRBV6-5 TGTGCCAGCAGGATGGGACCGGGACAGGGGCCTGGCTACACCTTC CASRMGPGQGPGYTF
TRBD1 NA TRBJ2-4 TRBV7-9 TGTGCCAGCAGCCCTCAGCGAGCGACAGGGAAGGACATTCAGTACTTC CASSPQRATGKDIQYF
NA few TRBJ2-6 TRBV20-1 TGCAGTGCGCAGACCCCCAGGGCAGGCGGGGGCGTCTCTGGGGCCAACGTCCTGACTTTC CSAQTPRAGGGVSGANVLTF
NA once TRBJ2-3 TRBV6-1 TGTGCCAGCAGTGAGGGACGTTTTACGCAGTATTTT CASSEGRFTQYF
TRBD2 few TRBJ2-1 TRBV4-2 TGTGCCAGCAGCCATCCTAGCGGGGGTTCCCTTAATGAGCAGTTCTTC CASSHPSGGSLNEQFF
NA once TRBJ2-1 TRBV5-1 TGCGCCAGCAGCTTGGTTGACCCCCAGGTCAATGAGCAGTTCTTC CASSLVDPQVNEQFF
NA few TRBJ2-7 TRBV28 TGTGCCAGCAGTCTAACCGGGGGATGGTTCGAGCAGTACTTC CASSLTGGWFEQYF
TRBD1 few TRBJ2-6 TRBV5-1 TGCGCCAGCAGCCACGGGACAGGAGGCGCCAACGTCCTGACTTTC CASSHGTGGANVLTF
TRBD2 few TRBJ2-3 TRBV29-1 TGCAGCGCTATAAGACTAGCGGGCCCCACAGATACGCAGTATTTT CSAIRLAGPTDTQYF
NA NA TRBJ2-5 TRBV15 TGTGCCACCAGCAGCACTAACAGCTACCAAGAGACCCAGTACTTC CATSSTNSYQETQYF
NA NA TRBJ1-1 TRBV6-2/TRBV6-3 TGTGCCAGCAGTCTTCAGGGTAGGGGCGACACTGAAGCTTTCTTT CASSLQGRGDTEAFF
NA NA TRBJ2-1 TRBV16 TGTGCCAGCAGCCAATCGCCGGCTTCTGAGCAGTTCTTC CASSQSPASEQFF
NA NA TRBJ2-7 TRBV25-1 TGTGCCAGCAGTGAGGACAGTCTTTACAATGAGCAGTACTTC CASSEDSLYNEQYF
TRBD2 once TRBJ2-5 TRBV2 TGTGCCAGCAACCTCTCGGGAGGGGAGACCCAGTACTTC CASNLSGGETQYF
TRBD1 NA TRBJ2-1 TRBV14 TGTGCCAGCAGCCGTCAGACAGGGAACAATGAGCAGTTCTTC CASSRQTGNNEQFF
NA NA TRBJ2-7 TRBV7-9 TGTGCCAGCAGCTCTGCTAAGGGACGCAGCTACGAGCAGTACTTC CASSSAKGRSYEQYF
NA NA TRBJ2-4 TRBV6-5 TGTGCCAGCAGTTACGGGACACCTCAGTACTTC CASSYGTPQYF
TRBD1 NA TRBJ2-5 TRBV12-3/TRBV12-4 TGTGCCAGCATTCTAGACAGGGGGCAAGAGACCCAGTACTTC CASILDRGQETQYF
TRBD2 NA TRBJ2-5 TRBV6-5 TGTGCCAGCAGTTACTCGACGGGGGGGGCAGGAGAGACCCAGTACTTC CASSYSTGGAGETQYF
NA NA TRBJ2-3 TRBV20-1 TGCAGTGCTCCTCGGGGGTTTAGCACAGATACGCAGTATTTT CSAPRGFSTDTQYF